This TCR beta chain was sequenced in a study of blood T cell repertoires in COVID-19. On the study more broadly: Samples taken during acute and convalescent COVID-19 were collected in the United States, Italy and Spain. From T cells, B-cell-depleted T cells, or PBMCs came the material, which was cDNA or gDNA.

Repertoires were generated with immunoSEQ multiplex PCR, while TCRdb's copy carries only in-frame clones and drops some. The data show 210,000 or so clones, roughly 90% seen once. The trim removed 1 base at V and 6 bases at J, leaving 6 bases unmatched. This CDR3 region has 18 residues. The V gene's germline CDR1 is SGHAT and CDR2 FQNNGV. Material for sequencing was peripheral blood. V usage is TRBV11-2 and J usage is TRBJ2-1; 16 nucleotides align to TRBD2. This receptor was taken from a woman aged 55-75 years with acute or convalescent COVID-19. In DNA, the CDR3 is TGTGCCAGCAGCTTAGGCCCCGGGACTAGCGGGGGGGTCAATGAGCAGTTCTTC. Residues: CASSLGPGTSGGVNEQFF.